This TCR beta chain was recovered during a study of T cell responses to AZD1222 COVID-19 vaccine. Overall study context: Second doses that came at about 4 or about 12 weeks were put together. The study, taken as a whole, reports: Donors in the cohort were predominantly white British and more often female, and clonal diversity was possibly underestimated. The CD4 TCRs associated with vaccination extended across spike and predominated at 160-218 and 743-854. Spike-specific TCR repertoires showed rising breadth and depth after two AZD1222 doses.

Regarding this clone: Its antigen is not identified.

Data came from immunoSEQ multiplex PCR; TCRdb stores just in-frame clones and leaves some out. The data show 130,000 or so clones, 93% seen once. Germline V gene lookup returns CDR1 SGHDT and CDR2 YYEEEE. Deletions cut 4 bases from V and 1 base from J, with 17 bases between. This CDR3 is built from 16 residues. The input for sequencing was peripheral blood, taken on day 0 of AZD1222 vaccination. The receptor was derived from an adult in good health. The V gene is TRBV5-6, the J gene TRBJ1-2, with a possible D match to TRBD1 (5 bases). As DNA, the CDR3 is TGTGCCAGCAGCCTCTACAGGCCCTTATTTAACTATGGCTACACCTTC. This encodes CASSLYRPLFNYGYTF.